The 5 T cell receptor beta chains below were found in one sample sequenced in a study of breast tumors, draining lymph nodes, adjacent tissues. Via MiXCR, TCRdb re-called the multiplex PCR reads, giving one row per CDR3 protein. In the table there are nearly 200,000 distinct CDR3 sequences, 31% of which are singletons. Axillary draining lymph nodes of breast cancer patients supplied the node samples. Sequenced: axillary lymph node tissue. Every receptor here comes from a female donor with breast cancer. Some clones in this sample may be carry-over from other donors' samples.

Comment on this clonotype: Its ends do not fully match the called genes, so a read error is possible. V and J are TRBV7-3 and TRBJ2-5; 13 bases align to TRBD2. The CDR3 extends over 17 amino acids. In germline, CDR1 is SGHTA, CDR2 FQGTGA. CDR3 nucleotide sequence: TGTGCCAGCAGCTTAACAGGGACTAGCGGGGAGACAGAGCCCCAGTACTTC. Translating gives CASSLTGTSGETEPQYF.

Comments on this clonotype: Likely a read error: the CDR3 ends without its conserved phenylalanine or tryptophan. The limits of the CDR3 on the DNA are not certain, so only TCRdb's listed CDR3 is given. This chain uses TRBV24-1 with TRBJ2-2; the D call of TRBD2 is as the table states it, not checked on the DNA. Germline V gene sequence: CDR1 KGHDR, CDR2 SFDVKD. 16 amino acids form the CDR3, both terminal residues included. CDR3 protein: CATSAGRDLAPGSCQS.

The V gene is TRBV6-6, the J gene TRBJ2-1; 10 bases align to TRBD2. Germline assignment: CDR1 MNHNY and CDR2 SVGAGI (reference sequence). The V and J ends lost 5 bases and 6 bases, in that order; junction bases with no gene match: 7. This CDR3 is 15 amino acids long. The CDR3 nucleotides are TGTGCCAGCAGTCACCGGACTAGCGGAGGCAATGAGCAGTTCTTC. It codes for CASSHRTSGGNEQFF.

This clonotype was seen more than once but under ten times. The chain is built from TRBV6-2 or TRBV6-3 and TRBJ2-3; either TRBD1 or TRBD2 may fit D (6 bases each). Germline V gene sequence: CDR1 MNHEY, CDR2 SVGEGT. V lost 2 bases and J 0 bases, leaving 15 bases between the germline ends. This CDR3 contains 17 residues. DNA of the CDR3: TGTGCCAGCAGTTACGCCGGAGGGGGGAAGAGCACAGATACGCAGTATTTT. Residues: CASSYAGGGKSTDTQYF.

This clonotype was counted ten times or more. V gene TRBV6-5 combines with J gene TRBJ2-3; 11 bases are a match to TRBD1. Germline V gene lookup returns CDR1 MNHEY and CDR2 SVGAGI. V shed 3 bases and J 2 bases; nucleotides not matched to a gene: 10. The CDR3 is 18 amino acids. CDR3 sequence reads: CASSYDGQGAGVTDTQYF. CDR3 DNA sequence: TGTGCCAGCAGTTATGATGGACAGGGGGCAGGCGTCACAGATACGCAGTATTTT.